The TCR beta chain under discussion was sequenced for a study of OX40 agonist ivuxolimab in advanced cancers. The wider study: The eligibility criteria allowed prior anti-PD-1, anti-PD-L1 or anti-CTLA-4 therapy, and 40% had some.

The CDR3 runs 16 residues. Germline CDR1 is MNHEY and CDR2 is SMNVEV (reference sequence). Unmatched junction bases numbered 9, after V lost 4 bases and J lost 5 bases. Only in-frame clones appear in the TCRdb table, and some are missing; sequencing was by immunoSEQ multiplex PCR. Of about 38,000 clones detected, approximately 82% appear once; the ten largest clones hold 20% to 25%. This receptor was identified in an adult with an advanced solid tumor such as melanoma, head and neck, liver or kidney cancer. The V gene is TRBV27, the J gene TRBJ2-3, with 10 positions matching TRBD2. Sequenced material: CD4+ or CD8+ T cells sorted from blood, taken in a trial of the OX40 agonist ivuxolimab. This chain's CDR3 is CASSSTGSGRVDTQYF. CDR3 bases: TGTGCCAGCAGTTCCACCGGCAGCGGGAGGGTAGATACGCAGTATTTT.